These 11 T cell receptor beta chains originate from one sample sequenced in a study of identical twins. TCRdb re-called the 5' RACE reads through MiXCR, storing one row per CDR3 protein. The table has 1,800,000 or so distinct CDR3 sequences, around 29% seen once. The sample taken for sequencing was cord blood. Every receptor here comes from a newborn girl in good health.

In its sample, this clonotype was seen a few times. V is TRBV7-9 and J is TRBJ2-1; 12 bases fit TRBD2. Germline CDR1 reads SEHNR; CDR2 reads FQNEAQ (reference sequence). This CDR3 is built from 20 residues. V lost 0 bases, J lost 0 bases, and 9 bases stayed unmatched. The CDR3 loop reads CASSLAILAGGLSSYNEQFF. For the CDR3, the DNA is TGTGCCAGCAGCTTAGCGATACTAGCGGGGGGCCTGAGCTCCTACAATGAGCAGTTCTTC.

This clonotype was detected ten times or more. The V call is TRBV12-3 or TRBV12-4, the J call TRBJ1-2; 12 nucleotides line up with TRBD1. V shed 4 bases, J shed 5 bases, and the junction held 5 bases outside the gene matches. This CDR3 spans 15 amino acids. In DNA form, the CDR3 reads TGTGCCAGCAGTTCAAGGGGACAGGGGGCTTATGGCTACACCTTC. Amino acid sequence: CASSSRGQGAYGYTF.

This clonotype was seen only a few times. The V and J genes are TRBV5-1 and TRBJ2-3; 8 bases agree with TRBD2. This CDR3 contains 16 residues. V was clipped by 4 bases and J by 4 bases; unmatched bases: 11. Looked up from germline, CDR1 is SGHRS and CDR2 is YFSETQ. CDR3: CASSPRTRTSPDTQYF. In nucleotides, the CDR3 is TGCGCCAGCAGCCCCCGGACAAGGACTAGCCCAGATACGCAGTATTTT.

The rearrangement uses TRBV7-2 and TRBJ2-3, with 7 bases fitting TRBD2. Germline V lookup: CDR1 SGHTA, CDR2 FQGNSA. The CDR3 sequence is 16 residues long. Trimming at V came to 1 base and at J to 2 bases, leaving 6 bases not matched to a gene. The CDR3 spells CASSLGAGVPTDTQYF. CDR3 in DNA: TGTGCCAGCAGCTTAGGGGCGGGGGTCCCCACAGATACGCAGTATTTT.

The rearrangement uses TRBV7-2 and TRBJ1-1; D not certain. V shed 6 bases and J shed 1 base, with 18 bases lying between them. The CDR3 covers 16 residues. CDR1 and CDR2 (germline): SGHTA, FQGNSA. The CDR3 sequence is CASRFNAGFSNTEAFF. CDR3 nucleotide sequence: TGTGCCAGCAGATTTAATGCGGGCTTTTCGAACACTGAAGCTTTCTTT. Full variable domain (missing parts from reference TRBV7-2 and TRBJ1-1): GAGVSQSPSNKVTEKGKDVELRCDPISGHTALYWYRQSLGQGLEFLIYFQGNSAPDKSGLPSDRFSAERTGGSVSTLTIQRTQQEDSAVYLCASRFNAGFSNTEAFFGQGTRLTVV.

This clonotype has at least ten counts. The chain uses TRBV9 and TRBJ2-1, with D hard to call. Germline V lookup: CDR1 SGDLS, CDR2 YYNGEE. The CDR3 is made up of 14 amino acids. Trimming removed 3 bases at V and 0 bases at J, with 7 bases between. CDR3 in amino acids: CASSAPSSYNEQFF. DNA for the CDR3: TGTGCCAGCAGCGCCCCGAGCTCCTACAATGAGCAGTTCTTC.

This chain connects TRBV5-1 to TRBJ2-5; 9 bases are shared with TRBD2. The CDR3 runs 16 residues. Germline CDR1 and CDR2: SGHRS and YFSETQ. V shed 0 bases, J shed 11 bases, and the junction held 14 bases outside the gene matches. The CDR3 loop is CASSLAAASGANEQYF. The CDR3 coding sequence is TGCGCCAGCAGCTTGGCCGCGGCTAGCGGGGCCAATGAGCAGTACTTC.

The sample holds a few counts of this clonotype. J is TRBJ1-2 and V is TRBV29-1; D not certain. CDR3 length: 12 residues. The ends were cut back, 3 bases at V and 3 bases at J, with 8 bases in the middle. CDR1 and CDR2 (germline): SQVTM, ANQGSEA. CDR3 amino acids: CSVEALYYGYTF. CDR3 nucleotides: TGCAGCGTTGAGGCGTTATACTATGGCTACACCTTC.

Only a few counts were recorded for this clonotype. V and J are TRBV9 and TRBJ2-3, with TRBD2 matching over 9 bases. CDR3 length: 17 residues. With V trimmed by 0 bases and J by 2 bases, 7 bases remained unmatched. The germline V gene encodes CDR1 SGDLS and CDR2 YYNGEE. Here the CDR3 DNA reads TGTGCCAGCAGCGTAGCTGCGAGCGGGAGGATCACAGATACGCAGTATTTT. Translating gives CASSVAASGRITDTQYF. Together with reference TRBV9 and TRBJ2-3, the CDR3 gives the full variable domain: DSGVTQTPKHLITATGQRVTLRCSPRSGDLSVYWYQQSLDQGLQFLIQYYNGEERAKGNILERFSAQQFPDLHSELNLSSLELGDSALYFCASSVAASGRITDTQYFGPGTRLTVL.

There are a few counts of this clonotype. The chain has TRBV3-1 and TRBJ2-1, with D possibly being TRBD2 (5 bases). Trimming shortened V by 2 bases and J by 5 bases, and 13 bases separated the two germline ends. The CDR3 loop spans 15 amino acids. Germline V gene sequence: CDR1 LGHDT, CDR2 YNNKEL (reference sequence). Here the CDR3 DNA reads TGTGCCAGCAGCCAAAACGGGGTGCGGGACAATGAGCAGTTCTTC. Protein sequence: CASSQNGVRDNEQFF.

The chain joins TRBV5-1 to TRBJ2-3; D gene uncertain. This CDR3 has 15 amino acids. CDR1 and CDR2 (germline): SGHRS, YFSETQ. V gave up 1 base and J gave up 0 bases, with 9 bases separating them. CDR3 bases: TGCGCCAGCAGCTTGTATCGGACCAGCACAGATACGCAGTATTTT. This codes for CASSLYRTSTDTQYF. Full variable domain (outside the CDR3, taken from reference TRBV5-1 and TRBJ2-3): KAGVTQTPRYLIKTRGQQVTLSCSPISGHRSVSWYQQTPGQGLQFLFEYFSETQRNKGNFPGRFSGRQFSNSRSEMNVSTLELGDSALYLCASSLYRTSTDTQYFGPGTRLTVL.